This T cell receptor beta chain was retrieved from a study of blood T cell repertoires in COVID-19. Germline V gene sequence: CDR1 MDHEN, CDR2 SYDVKM. J lost 3 bases, V lost 4 bases, and 11 bases had no gene match. The CDR3 runs 16 residues. Generated by immunoSEQ multiplex PCR, the TCRdb table keeps only in-frame clones and is missing some. The sample includes about 100,000 clones, around 88% of them seen just once. Sequenced input: peripheral blood. The genes are TRBV28 and TRBJ2-7; 8 nucleotides align to TRBD2. The receptor's source is a human donor in a cohort sampled during active COVID-19. The CDR3 sequence: CASSSKTGTSNYEQYF. In DNA form, the CDR3 reads TGTGCCAGCAGTTCCAAAACCGGGACTAGTAACTACGAGCAGTACTTC.